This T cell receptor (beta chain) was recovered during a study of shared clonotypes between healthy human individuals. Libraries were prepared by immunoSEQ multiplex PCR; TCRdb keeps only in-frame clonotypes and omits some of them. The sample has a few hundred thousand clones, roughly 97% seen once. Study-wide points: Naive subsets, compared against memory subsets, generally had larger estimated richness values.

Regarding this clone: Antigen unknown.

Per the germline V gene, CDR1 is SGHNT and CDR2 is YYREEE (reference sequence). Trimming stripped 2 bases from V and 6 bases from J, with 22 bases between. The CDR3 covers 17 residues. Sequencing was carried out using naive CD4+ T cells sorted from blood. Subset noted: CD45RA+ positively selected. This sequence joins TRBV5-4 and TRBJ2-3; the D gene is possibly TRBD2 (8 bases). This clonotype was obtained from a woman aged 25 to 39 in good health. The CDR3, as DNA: TGTGCCAGCAGCTTATCCTCCGGGACTAGGGGGCGGGATACGCAGTATTTT. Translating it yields CASSLSSGTRGRDTQYF.